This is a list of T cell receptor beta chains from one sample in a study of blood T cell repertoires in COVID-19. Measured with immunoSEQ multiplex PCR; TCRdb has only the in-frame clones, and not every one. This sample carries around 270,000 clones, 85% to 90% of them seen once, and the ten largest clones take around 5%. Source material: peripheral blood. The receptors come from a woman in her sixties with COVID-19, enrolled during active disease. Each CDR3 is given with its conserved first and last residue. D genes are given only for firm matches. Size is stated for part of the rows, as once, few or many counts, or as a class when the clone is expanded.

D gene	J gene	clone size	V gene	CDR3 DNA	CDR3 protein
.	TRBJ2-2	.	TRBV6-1	TGTGCCAGCAGTGAATATGTCACCGGGGAGCTGTTTTTT	CASSEYVTGELFF
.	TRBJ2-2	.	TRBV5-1	TGCGCCAGCAGCTCAGTAGGGGCCGGGGAGCTGTTTTTT	CASSSVGAGELFF
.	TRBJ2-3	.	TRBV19	TGTGCCAGTAGCCCACTCGTGGGAGGTAACACAGATACGCAGTATTTT	CASSPLVGGNTDTQYF
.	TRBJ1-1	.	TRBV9	TGTGCCAGCAGCGCCGAGGTGGACACTGAAGCTTTCTTT	CASSAEVDTEAFF
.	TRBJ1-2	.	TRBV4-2	TGTGCCAGCAGCCGCCCTCGGGAGGGGCTAGTCTATGGCTACACCTTC	CASSRPREGLVYGYTF
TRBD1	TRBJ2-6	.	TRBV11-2	TGTGCCAGCAGCTTAGGACAGGGTTCTTCCTCTGGGGCCAACGTCCTGACTTTC	CASSLGQGSSSGANVLTF
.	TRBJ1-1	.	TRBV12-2	TGTGCAAGTCGCTCGGGCCGGGGGGCTGAAGCTTTCTTT	CASRSGRGAEAFF
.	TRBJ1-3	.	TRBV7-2	TGTGCCAGCACACCCGCCCAGAATGGAAACACCATATATTTT	CASTPAQNGNTIYF
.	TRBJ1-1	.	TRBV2	TGTGCCAGAAAAGGGAGCAGGAACACTGAAGCTTTCTTT	CARKGSRNTEAFF
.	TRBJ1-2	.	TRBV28	TGTGCCAGCAGTGCGGGCCCCCTTTTCCTCTATGGCTACACCTTC	CASSAGPLFLYGYTF
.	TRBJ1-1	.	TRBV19	TGTGCCAGTAGTATAAAGGAGAGCACTGAAGCTTTCTTT	CASSIKESTEAFF
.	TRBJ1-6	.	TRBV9	TGTGCCAGCAGCGTGGACAGTTTTAGCTCACCCCTCCACTTT	CASSVDSFSSPLHF
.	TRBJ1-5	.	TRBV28	TGTGCCAGCAGTTTACGCCCAGGGCCCCAGCATTTT	CASSLRPGPQHF
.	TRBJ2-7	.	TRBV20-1	TGCAGTGCTAGTTCAGGGGACGAGCAGTACTTC	CSASSGDEQYF
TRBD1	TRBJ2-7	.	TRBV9	TGTGCCAGCAGCTCCGGAATGGGACAGGGGGTCAACGAGCAGTACTTC	CASSSGMGQGVNEQYF
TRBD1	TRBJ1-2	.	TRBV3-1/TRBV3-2	TGTGCCAGCAGCCAGACAGGGGGAGACTATGGCTACACCTTC	CASSQTGGDYGYTF
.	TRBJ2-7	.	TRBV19	TGTGCCAGTAGTATTGGGCGAGCGGCCTACGAGCAGTACTTC	CASSIGRAAYEQYF
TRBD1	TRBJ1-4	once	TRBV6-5	TGTGCCAGCAGTTACCGGACAGGGGGGAATTCACTATTTCTGTTTTTT	CASSYRTGGNSLFLFF
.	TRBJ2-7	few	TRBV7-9	TGTGCCAGCAGTTTGACGGGACAACAGCTCTACGAGCAGTACTTC	CASSLTGQQLYEQYF
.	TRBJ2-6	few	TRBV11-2	TGTGCCAGCAGCTTCGGGGGAGGTTCTGGGGCCAACGTCCTGACTTTC	CASSFGGGSGANVLTF
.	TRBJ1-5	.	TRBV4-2	TGTGCCAGCAGCCAAGATGGACAGCAAAATCAGCCCCAGCATTTT	CASSQDGQQNQPQHF
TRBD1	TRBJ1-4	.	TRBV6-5	TGTGCCAGCAGTCGGGGACAGGGGGCGAATGAAAAACTGTTTTTT	CASSRGQGANEKLFF
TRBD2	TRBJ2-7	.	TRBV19	TGTGCCAGTAGTATAATCGGGCCCACTAGCGGGGCTTCCTACGAGCAGTACTTC	CASSIIGPTSGASYEQYF
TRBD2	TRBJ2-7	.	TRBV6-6	TGTGCCGTCGGGAGGGGGATCTCCTACGAGCAGTACTTC	CAVGRGISYEQYF
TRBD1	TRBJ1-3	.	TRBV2	TGTGCCAGCAGAGGACAGGTTCCATATTTT	CASRGQVPYF
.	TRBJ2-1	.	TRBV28	TGTGCCAGCAGTTTTGGAGACCGTCCCTACAATGAGCAGTTCTTC	CASSFGDRPYNEQFF
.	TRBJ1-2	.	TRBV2	TGTGCCAGCAGATTCGGGGGGGGAATCTATGGCTACACCTTC	CASRFGGGIYGYTF
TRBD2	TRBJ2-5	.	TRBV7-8	TGTGCCAGCAGCTCCGAAGCGGGAGGGCAGGGAGAGACCCAGTACTTC	CASSSEAGGQGETQYF
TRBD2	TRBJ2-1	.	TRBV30	TGTGCCTGGAGTGTCCTAGCGGGAGCCCACAATGAGCAGTTCTTC	CAWSVLAGAHNEQFF
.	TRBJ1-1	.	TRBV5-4	TGTGCCAGCAGCTTGGGGGCTCTGAACACTGAAGCTTTCTTT	CASSLGALNTEAFF
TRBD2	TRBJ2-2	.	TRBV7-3	TGTGCCAGCAGCCCGCTAGCGGTGGCGGGGGAGCTGTTTTTT	CASSPLAVAGELFF